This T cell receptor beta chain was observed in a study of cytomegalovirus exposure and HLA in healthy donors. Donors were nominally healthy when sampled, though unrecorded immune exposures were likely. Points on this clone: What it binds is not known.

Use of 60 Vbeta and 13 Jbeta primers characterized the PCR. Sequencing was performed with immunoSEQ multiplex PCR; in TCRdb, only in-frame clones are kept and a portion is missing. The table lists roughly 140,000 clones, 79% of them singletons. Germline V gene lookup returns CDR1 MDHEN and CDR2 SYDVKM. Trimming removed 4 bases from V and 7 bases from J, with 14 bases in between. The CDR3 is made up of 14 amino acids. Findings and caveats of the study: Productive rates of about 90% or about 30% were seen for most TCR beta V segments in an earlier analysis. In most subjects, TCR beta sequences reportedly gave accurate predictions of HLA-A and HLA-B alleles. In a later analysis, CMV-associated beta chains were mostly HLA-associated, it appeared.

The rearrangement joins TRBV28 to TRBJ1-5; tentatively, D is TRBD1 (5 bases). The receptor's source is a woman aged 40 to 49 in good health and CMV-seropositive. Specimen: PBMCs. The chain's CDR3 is CASSSRVLWQPQHF. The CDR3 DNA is TGTGCCAGCAGTTCCAGGGTTCTCTGGCAGCCCCAGCATTTT.